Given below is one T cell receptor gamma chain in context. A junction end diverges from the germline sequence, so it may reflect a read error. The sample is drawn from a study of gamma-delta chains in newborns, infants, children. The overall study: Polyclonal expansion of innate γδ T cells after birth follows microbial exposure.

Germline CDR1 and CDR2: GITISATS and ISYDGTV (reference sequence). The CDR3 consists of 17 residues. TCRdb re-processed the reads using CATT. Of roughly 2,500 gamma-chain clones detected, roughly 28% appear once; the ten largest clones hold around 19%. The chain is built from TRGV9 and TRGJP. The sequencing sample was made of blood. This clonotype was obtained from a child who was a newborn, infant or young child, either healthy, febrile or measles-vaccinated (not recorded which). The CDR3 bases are TGTGCCTTGTGGGTCCAAACCCAAGAATTGGGCAAAAAAATCAAGGTATTT. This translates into CALWVQTQELGKKIKVF.